A selection of T cell receptor beta chains follows, all from one sample in a study of CD8+ T cells in alopecia areata. Assay used: immunoSEQ multiplex PCR; TCRdb lists only in-frame clones, some missing. The sample has about 300,000 clones; about three fifths are singletons. The sequencing used CD4+ T cells sorted from blood, collected at week 24, from a patient treated with tofacitinib. Receptor source: a human donor with alopecia areata. Each CDR3 is given with its conserved first and last residue. Fields, in order: J gene, V gene, clone size, D gene, CDR3 protein, CDR3 DNA. The D gene is left open where the match is weak. Clone size appears in some rows only: once, few, many, or a class for an expanded clone.

TRBJ1-6,TRBV2,once,.,CASSERLPYHNSPLHF,TGTGCCAGCAGTGAAAGGCTCCCGTACCATAATTCACCCCTCCACTTT
TRBJ1-5,TRBV30,few,.,CAWSVRVLGPQHF,TGTGCCTGGAGTGTACGGGTCCTAGGGCCCCAGCATTTT
TRBJ2-6,TRBV30,.,.,CAWSVSSGANVLTF,TGTGCCTGGAGTGTTTCCTCTGGGGCCAACGTCCTGACTTTC
TRBJ2-3,TRBV2,.,.,CASSELSGDGQYF,TGTGCCAGCAGTGAATTATCCGGGGATGGCCAGTATTTT
TRBJ1-4,TRBV19,.,.,CASTGLTNEKLFF,TGTGCCAGCACAGGGTTAACTAATGAAAAACTGTTTTTT
TRBJ1-6,TRBV29-1,.,.,CSVDGGPNSPLHF,TGCAGCGTTGATGGGGGGCCTAATTCACCCCTCCACTTT
TRBJ2-2,TRBV28,.,.,CATRTGNTGELFF,TGTGCCACCCGAACAGGGAACACCGGGGAGCTGTTTTTT
TRBJ2-5,TRBV15,.,.,CATSRGTLQETQYF,TGTGCCACCAGCAGAGGAACCTTACAAGAGACCCAGTACTTC
TRBJ2-5,TRBV30,.,.,CAWSPANLRGETQYF,TGTGCCTGGAGTCCCGCAAACTTACGCGGAGAGACCCAGTACTTC
TRBJ1-5,TRBV23-1,.,TRBD1,CASRTGTGGWSNQPQHF,TGCGCCAGCAGAACCGGGACAGGGGGTTGGAGCAATCAGCCCCAGCATTTT
TRBJ1-4,TRBV25-1,.,.,CASMRTVGEKLFF,TGTGCCAGCATGAGAACAGTTGGTGAAAAACTGTTTTTT
TRBJ1-4,TRBV30,.,.,CAWRDVEEKLFF,TGTGCCTGGAGGGACGTAGAAGAAAAACTGTTTTTT
TRBJ1-2,TRBV23-1,.,TRBD1,CASSPRTGKNYGYTF,TGCGCCAGCAGCCCCAGGACAGGGAAGAATTATGGCTACACCTTC
TRBJ2-5,TRBV29-1,.,TRBD1,CSARQGPETQYF,TGCAGCGCCAGACAGGGACCGGAGACCCAGTACTTC
TRBJ2-2,TRBV9,.,TRBD1,CASSATSGTANTGELFF,TGTGCCAGCAGCGCTACATCCGGGACAGCGAACACCGGGGAGCTGTTTTTT
TRBJ2-3,TRBV10-3,.,TRBD1,CAIRSLDRGLRDTQYF,TGTGCCATCAGGTCCCTAGACAGGGGATTGAGGGATACGCAGTATTTT
TRBJ1-6,TRBV5-1,.,TRBD1,CASSPSGTGGSPLHF,TGCGCCAGCAGTCCCTCCGGGACAGGGGGCTCACCCCTCCACTTT